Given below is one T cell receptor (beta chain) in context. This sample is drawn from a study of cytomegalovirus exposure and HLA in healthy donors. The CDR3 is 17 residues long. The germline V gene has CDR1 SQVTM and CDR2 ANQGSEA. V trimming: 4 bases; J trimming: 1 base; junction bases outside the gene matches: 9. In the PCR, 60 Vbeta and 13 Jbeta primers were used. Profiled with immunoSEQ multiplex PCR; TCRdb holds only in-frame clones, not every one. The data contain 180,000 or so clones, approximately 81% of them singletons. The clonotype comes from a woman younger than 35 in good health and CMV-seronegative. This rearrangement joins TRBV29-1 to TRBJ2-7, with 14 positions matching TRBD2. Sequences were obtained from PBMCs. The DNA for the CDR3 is TGCAGCGTTGCGGGACTAGCGGGAGAGTTCTTATCCTACGAGCAGTACTTC. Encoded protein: CSVAGLAGEFLSYEQYF.